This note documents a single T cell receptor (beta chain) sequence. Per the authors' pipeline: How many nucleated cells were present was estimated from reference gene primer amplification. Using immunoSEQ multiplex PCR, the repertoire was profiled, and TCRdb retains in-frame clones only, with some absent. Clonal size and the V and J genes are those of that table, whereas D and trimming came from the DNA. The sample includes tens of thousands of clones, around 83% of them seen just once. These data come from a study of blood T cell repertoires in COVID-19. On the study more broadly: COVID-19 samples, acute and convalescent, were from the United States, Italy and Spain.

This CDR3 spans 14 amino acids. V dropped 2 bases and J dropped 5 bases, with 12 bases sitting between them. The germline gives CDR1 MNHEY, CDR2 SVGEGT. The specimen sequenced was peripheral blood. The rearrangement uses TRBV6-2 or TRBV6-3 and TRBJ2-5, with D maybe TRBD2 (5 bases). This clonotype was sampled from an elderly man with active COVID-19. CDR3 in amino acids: CASSYRPPGETQYF. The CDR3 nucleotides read TGTGCCAGCAGTTACCGGCCACCGGGGGAGACCCAGTACTTC.